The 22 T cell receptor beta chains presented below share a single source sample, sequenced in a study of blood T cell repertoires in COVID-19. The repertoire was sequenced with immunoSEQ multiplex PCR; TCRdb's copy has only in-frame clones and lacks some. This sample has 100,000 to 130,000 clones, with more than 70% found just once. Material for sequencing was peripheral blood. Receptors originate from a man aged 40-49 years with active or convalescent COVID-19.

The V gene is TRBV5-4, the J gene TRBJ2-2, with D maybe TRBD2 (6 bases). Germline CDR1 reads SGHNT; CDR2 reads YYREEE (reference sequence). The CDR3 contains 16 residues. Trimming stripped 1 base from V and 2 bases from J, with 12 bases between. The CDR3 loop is CASSLWAGRNTGELFF. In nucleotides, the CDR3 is TGTGCCAGCAGCTTGTGGGCGGGGCGCAACACCGGGGAGCTGTTTTTT.

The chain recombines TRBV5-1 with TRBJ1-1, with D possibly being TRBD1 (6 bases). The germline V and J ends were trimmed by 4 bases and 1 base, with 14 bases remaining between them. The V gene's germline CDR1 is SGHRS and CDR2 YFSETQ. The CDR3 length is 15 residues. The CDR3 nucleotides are TGCGCCAGCAGCCAAACCACAGGGCGGAACACTGAAGCTTTCTTT. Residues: CASSQTTGRNTEAFF.

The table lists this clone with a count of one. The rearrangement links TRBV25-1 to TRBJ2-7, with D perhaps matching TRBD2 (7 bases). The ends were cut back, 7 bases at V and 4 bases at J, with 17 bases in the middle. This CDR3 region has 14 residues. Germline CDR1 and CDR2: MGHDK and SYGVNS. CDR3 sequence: CASKGERDKYEQYF. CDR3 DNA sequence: TGTGCCAGCAAAGGCGAGCGGGACAAGTACGAGCAGTACTTC.

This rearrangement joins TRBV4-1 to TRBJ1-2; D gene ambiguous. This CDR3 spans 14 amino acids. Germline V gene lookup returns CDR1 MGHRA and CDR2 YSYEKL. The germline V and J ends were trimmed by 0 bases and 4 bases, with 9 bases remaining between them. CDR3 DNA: TGCGCCAGCAGCCAAGAAGATGGCGGCTATGGCTACACCTTC. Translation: CASSQEDGGYGYTF.

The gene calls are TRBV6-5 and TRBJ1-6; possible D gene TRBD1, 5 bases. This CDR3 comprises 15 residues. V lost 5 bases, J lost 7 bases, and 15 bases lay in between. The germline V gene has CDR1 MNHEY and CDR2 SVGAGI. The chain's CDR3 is CASSRAGRQNSPLHF. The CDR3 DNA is TGTGCCAGCAGTAGGGCGGGACGGCAAAATTCACCCCTCCACTTT.

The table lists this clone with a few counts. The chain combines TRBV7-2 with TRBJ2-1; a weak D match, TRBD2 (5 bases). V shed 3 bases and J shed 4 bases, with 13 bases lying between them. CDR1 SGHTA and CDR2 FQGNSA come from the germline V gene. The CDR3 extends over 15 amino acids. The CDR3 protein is CASSLAGQLYNEQFF. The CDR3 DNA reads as TGTGCCAGCAGCTTGGCGGGTCAATTGTACAATGAGCAGTTCTTC.

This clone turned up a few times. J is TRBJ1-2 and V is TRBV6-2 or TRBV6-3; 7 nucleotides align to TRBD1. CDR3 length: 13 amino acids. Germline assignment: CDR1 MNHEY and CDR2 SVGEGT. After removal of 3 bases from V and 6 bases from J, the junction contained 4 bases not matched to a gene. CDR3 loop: CASSYSTGNGYTF. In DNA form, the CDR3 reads TGTGCCAGCAGTTATTCGACAGGGAATGGCTACACCTTC.

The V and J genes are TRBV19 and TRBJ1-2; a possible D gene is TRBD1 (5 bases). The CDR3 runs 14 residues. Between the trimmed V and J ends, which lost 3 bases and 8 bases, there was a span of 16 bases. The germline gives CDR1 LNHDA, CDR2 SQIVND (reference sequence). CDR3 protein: CASSMRGSLLGYTF. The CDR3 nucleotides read TGTGCCAGTAGTATGCGGGGCTCCTTATTAGGCTACACCTTC.

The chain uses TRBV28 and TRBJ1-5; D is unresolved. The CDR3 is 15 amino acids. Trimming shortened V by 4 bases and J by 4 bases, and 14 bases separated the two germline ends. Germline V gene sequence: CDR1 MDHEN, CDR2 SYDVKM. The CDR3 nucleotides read TGTGCCAGCAGTTCTTTACAGATCCTTAATCAGCCCCAGCATTTT. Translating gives CASSSLQILNQPQHF.

The CDR3 sequence is CASIGGTDTQYF. DNA of the CDR3: TGTGCCAGTATAGGCGGGACAGATACGCAGTATTTT. J is TRBJ2-3 and V is TRBV19, with TRBD2 as a possible D gene (5 bases). Germline CDR1 LNHDA, CDR2 SQIVND (reference sequence). This CDR3 has 12 residues. Deletions cut 7 bases from V and 3 bases from J, with 8 bases between. The entire variable domain, with the rest obtained from reference TRBV19 and TRBJ2-3, is as follows: DGGITQSPKYLFRKEGQNVTLSCEQNLNHDAMYWYRQDPGQGLRLIYYSQIVNDFQKGDIAEGYSVSREKKESFPLTVTSAQKNPTAFYLCASIGGTDTQYFGPGTRLTVL.

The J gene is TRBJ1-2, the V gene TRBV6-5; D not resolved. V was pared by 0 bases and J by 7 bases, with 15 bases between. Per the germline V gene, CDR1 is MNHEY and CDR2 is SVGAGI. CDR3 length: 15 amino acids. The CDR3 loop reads CASSYSGQEGSGYTF. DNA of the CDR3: TGTGCCAGCAGTTACTCGGGTCAAGAGGGAAGTGGCTACACCTTC.

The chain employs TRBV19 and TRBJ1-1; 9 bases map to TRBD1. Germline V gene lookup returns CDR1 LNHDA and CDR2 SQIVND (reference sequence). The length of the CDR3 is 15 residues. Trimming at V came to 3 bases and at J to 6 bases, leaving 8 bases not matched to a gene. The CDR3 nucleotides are TGTGCCAGTAGTATTGGACAGGGGCCCAAGGCTGAAGCTTTCTTT. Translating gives CASSIGQGPKAEAFF.

The CDR3 loop is CAWKGGGRLSSYNEQFF. The CDR3 nucleotides read TGTGCCTGGAAGGGGGGAGGGCGGTTGAGCTCCTACAATGAGCAGTTCTTC. The rearrangement links TRBV30 to TRBJ2-1; D may be TRBD2 (7 bases). The V end was cut by 4 bases, the J end by 0 bases, with 19 bases between. The CDR3 consists of 17 residues. Germline CDR1 GTSNPN, CDR2 SVGIG (reference sequence).

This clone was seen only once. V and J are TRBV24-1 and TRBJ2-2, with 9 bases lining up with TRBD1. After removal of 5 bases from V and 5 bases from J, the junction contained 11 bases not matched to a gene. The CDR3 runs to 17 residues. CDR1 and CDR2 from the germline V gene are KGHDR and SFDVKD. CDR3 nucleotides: TGTGCCACCAGTGGTCTTTTAGGGACAGGGATAACCGGGGAGCTGTTTTTT. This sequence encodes CATSGLLGTGITGELFF.

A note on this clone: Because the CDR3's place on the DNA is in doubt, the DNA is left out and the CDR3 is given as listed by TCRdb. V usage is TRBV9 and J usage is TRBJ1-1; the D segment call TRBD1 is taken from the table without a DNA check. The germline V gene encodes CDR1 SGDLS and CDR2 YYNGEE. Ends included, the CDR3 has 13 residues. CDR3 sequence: CASSVGTGTGTFF.

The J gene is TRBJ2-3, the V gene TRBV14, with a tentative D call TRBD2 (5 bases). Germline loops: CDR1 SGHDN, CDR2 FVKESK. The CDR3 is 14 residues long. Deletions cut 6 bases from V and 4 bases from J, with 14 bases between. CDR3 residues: CASSLSPRADTQYF. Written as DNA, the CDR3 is TGTGCCAGCAGTTTAAGCCCGCGGGCAGATACGCAGTATTTT.

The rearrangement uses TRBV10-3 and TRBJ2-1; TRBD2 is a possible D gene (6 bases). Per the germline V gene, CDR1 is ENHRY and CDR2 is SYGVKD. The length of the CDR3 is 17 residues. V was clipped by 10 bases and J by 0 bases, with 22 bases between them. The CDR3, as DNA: TGTGCCACCGAAGGGCCTCTAGCGCCCAGCTCCTACAATGAGCAGTTCTTC. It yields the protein CATEGPLAPSSYNEQFF.

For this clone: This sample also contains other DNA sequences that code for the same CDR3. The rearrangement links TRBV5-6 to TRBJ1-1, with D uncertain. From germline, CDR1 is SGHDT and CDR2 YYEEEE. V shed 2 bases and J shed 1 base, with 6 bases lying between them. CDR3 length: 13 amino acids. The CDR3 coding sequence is TGTGCCAGCAGCTTAGGCGGGAACACTGAAGCTTTCTTT. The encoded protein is CASSLGGNTEAFF.

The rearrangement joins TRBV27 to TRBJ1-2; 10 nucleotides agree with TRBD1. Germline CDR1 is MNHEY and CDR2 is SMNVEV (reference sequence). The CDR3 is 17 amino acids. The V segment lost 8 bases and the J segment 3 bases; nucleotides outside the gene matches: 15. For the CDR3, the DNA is TGTGCCAGCTTTGGGCCTTCCGGACAGGGGGGGGACTATGGCTACACCTTC. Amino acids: CASFGPSGQGGDYGYTF.

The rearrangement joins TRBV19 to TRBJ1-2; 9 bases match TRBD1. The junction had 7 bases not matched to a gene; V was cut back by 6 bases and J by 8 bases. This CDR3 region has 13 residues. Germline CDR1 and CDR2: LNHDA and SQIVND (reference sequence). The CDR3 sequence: CASRDRGVGGYTF. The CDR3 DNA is TGTGCCAGTAGGGACAGGGGAGTCGGGGGCTACACCTTC.

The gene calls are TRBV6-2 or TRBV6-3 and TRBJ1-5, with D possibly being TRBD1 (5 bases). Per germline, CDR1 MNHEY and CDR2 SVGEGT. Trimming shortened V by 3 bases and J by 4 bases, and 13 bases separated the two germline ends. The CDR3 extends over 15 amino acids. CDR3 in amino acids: CASSYTGHLNQPQHF. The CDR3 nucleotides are TGTGCCAGCAGTTATACCGGACACCTTAATCAGCCCCAGCATTTT.

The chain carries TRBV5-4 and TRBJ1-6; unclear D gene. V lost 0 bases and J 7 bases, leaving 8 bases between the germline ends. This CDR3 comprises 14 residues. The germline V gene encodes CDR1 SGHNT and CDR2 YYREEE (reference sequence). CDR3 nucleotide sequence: TGTGCCAGCAGCTTGGACAGTGCCAATTCACCCCTCCACTTT. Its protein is CASSLDSANSPLHF.